This is a list of T cell receptor beta chains from one sample in a study of radiation and T cells in renal cell carcinoma. The repertoire was sequenced with immunoSEQ multiplex PCR; TCRdb's copy has only in-frame clones and lacks some. This table holds 130,000 to 150,000 clones, about 87% found once. The specimen comprised blood, sampled from a patient whose treatment included radiotherapy and nephrectomy. These receptors were obtained from a woman aged 70-85 years with renal cell carcinoma. Both conserved end residues are part of each CDR3. Each record gives: CDR3 protein, CDR3 DNA, J gene, D gene, V gene, clone size. D genes are given only for firm matches. A clone size is listed for some rows: how often the clone was seen (once, few, many), or a class if it is expanded.

cdr3_aa: CASTLGLTNTGELFF
cdr3_nt: TGTGCCAGCACTCTAGGACTCACGAACACCGGGGAGCTGTTTTTT
j_call: TRBJ2-2
d_call: NA
v_call: TRBV7-2
clone_size: NA

cdr3_aa: CASSPISGGTYNEQFF
cdr3_nt: TGTGCCAGCAGCCCAATTAGCGGGGGGACATACAATGAGCAGTTCTTC
j_call: TRBJ2-1
d_call: TRBD2
v_call: TRBV4-2
clone_size: once

cdr3_aa: CAWSRQTASGNTIYF
cdr3_nt: TGTGCCTGGAGTAGACAGACCGCCTCTGGAAACACCATATATTTT
j_call: TRBJ1-3
d_call: NA
v_call: TRBV30
clone_size: NA

cdr3_aa: CASSQDRSGGYTF
cdr3_nt: TGCGCCAGCAGCCAAGATCGCTCCGGCGGCTACACCTTC
j_call: TRBJ1-2
d_call: NA
v_call: TRBV4-3
clone_size: once

cdr3_aa: CASSVRGADYGYTF
cdr3_nt: TGTGCCAGCAGCGTAAGGGGGGCGGACTATGGCTACACCTTC
j_call: TRBJ1-2
d_call: NA
v_call: TRBV9
clone_size: NA

cdr3_aa: CASSLIRDGELFF
cdr3_nt: TGTGCCAGCAGTTTGATCAGGGACGGGGAGCTGTTTTTT
j_call: TRBJ2-2
d_call: NA
v_call: TRBV6-5
clone_size: NA

cdr3_aa: CASNLPDRANYGYTF
cdr3_nt: TGTGCCAGCAATCTCCCGGACAGGGCTAACTATGGCTACACCTTC
j_call: TRBJ1-2
d_call: TRBD1
v_call: TRBV6-6
clone_size: NA

cdr3_aa: CASSHAGGGYTF
cdr3_nt: TGTGCCAGCAGTCACGCGGGCGGTGGCTACACCTTC
j_call: TRBJ1-2
d_call: NA
v_call: TRBV6-6
clone_size: NA

cdr3_aa: CAWSEHAWNTEAFF
cdr3_nt: TGTGCCTGGAGTGAGCACGCATGGAACACTGAAGCTTTCTTT
j_call: TRBJ1-1
d_call: NA
v_call: TRBV30
clone_size: NA

cdr3_aa: CASRGLAGGSSYNEQFF
cdr3_nt: TGTGCCAGCAGGGGACTAGCGGGGGGCAGCTCCTACAATGAGCAGTTCTTC
j_call: TRBJ2-1
d_call: TRBD2
v_call: TRBV5-5
clone_size: NA

cdr3_aa: CASSETDRGRTEAFF
cdr3_nt: TGTGCCAGCAGCGAGACGGACAGGGGGCGGACTGAAGCTTTCTTT
j_call: TRBJ1-1
d_call: TRBD1
v_call: TRBV13
clone_size: NA

cdr3_aa: CASSRGGTTQETQYF
cdr3_nt: TGTGCCAGCAGCCGGGGGGGCACAACCCAAGAGACCCAGTACTTC
j_call: TRBJ2-5
d_call: TRBD2
v_call: TRBV7-6
clone_size: NA

cdr3_aa: CASRPEGGGTDTQYF
cdr3_nt: TGTGCCAGCAGGCCGGAGGGGGGGGGCACAGATACGCAGTATTTT
j_call: TRBJ2-3
d_call: NA
v_call: TRBV6-5
clone_size: NA

cdr3_aa: CASSDSWGNNQPQHF
cdr3_nt: TGTGCCAGCAGTGATTCGTGGGGTAACAATCAGCCCCAGCATTTT
j_call: TRBJ1-5
d_call: NA
v_call: TRBV6-1
clone_size: NA

cdr3_aa: CSVETAGPGYTF
cdr3_nt: TGCAGCGTAGAGACGGCGGGCCCTGGCTACACCTTC
j_call: TRBJ1-2
d_call: NA
v_call: TRBV29-1
clone_size: NA

cdr3_aa: CASSELPLGETQYF
cdr3_nt: TGTGCCAGCAGTGAGCTCCCCCTAGGAGAGACCCAGTACTTC
j_call: TRBJ2-5
d_call: NA
v_call: TRBV6-1
clone_size: once

cdr3_aa: CASSLASRQSTDTQYF
cdr3_nt: TGCGCCAGCAGCTTGGCCAGCCGACAGAGCACAGATACGCAGTATTTT
j_call: TRBJ2-3
d_call: NA
v_call: TRBV5-1
clone_size: once

cdr3_aa: CASSSLIEGEQYF
cdr3_nt: TGTGCCAGCAGCTCACTTATTGAGGGAGAGCAGTACTTC
j_call: TRBJ2-7
d_call: NA
v_call: TRBV7-2
clone_size: NA

cdr3_aa: CASTSRASYDQPQHF
cdr3_nt: TGTGCCAGCACTTCCCGGGCCTCCTACGATCAGCCCCAGCATTTT
j_call: TRBJ1-5
d_call: NA
v_call: TRBV5-6
clone_size: once